This is a list of T cell receptor beta chains from one sample in a study of siplizumab effects on memory and regulatory T cells. TCRdb's table, derived via immunoSEQ multiplex PCR, lists solely in-frame clones and lacks some. The sample shows under 95,000 clones, approximately 93% of them seen only once. The source material was non-Treg CD4+ T cells sorted from blood. These receptors were taken from a human donor in good health. Each CDR3 is given with its conserved first and last residue. The D gene is left open where the match is weak. Clone size is not always given. Where it is, it says once, few, many or a class for expanded clones.

v_call	clone_size	d_call	j_call	cdr3_aa	cdr3_nt
TRBV4-1	.	TRBD1	TRBJ1-4	CASSLGTGEEKLFF	TGCGCCAGCAGCCTGGGGACAGGAGAAGAAAAACTGTTTTTT
TRBV14	.	TRBD1	TRBJ2-7	CASSQTGGSRYEQYF	TGTGCCAGCAGCCAGACAGGGGGCTCCCGCTACGAGCAGTACTTC
TRBV7-9	.	.	TRBJ1-3	CASSLVGRFGNTIYF	TGTGCCAGCAGCTTAGTGGGGCGGTTTGGAAACACCATATATTTT
TRBV21-1	few	.	TRBJ1-3	CASSKKAADRGEGNTIYF	TGTGCCAGCAGCAAAAAGGCCGCGGACAGGGGAGAAGGAAACACCATATATTTT
TRBV28	.	.	TRBJ1-1	CASTTWRDTEAFF	TGTGCCAGCACAACTTGGAGGGACACTGAAGCTTTCTTT
TRBV6-5	.	.	TRBJ1-1	CASSYSQRGTEAFF	TGTGCCAGCAGTTATTCCCAGCGGGGCACTGAAGCTTTCTTT
TRBV7-9	few	.	TRBJ1-1	CATESGVAFF	TGTGCCACCGAGAGTGGGGTAGCTTTCTTT
TRBV5-4	.	.	TRBJ2-1	CASSLVSNEQFF	TGTGCCAGCAGCTTGGTGTCCAATGAGCAGTTCTTC
TRBV10-3	.	.	TRBJ2-1	CAISEVGEQFF	TGTGCCATCAGTGAAGTGGGTGAGCAGTTCTTC
TRBV9	few	TRBD1	TRBJ1-2	CASSGGGQGSNYGYTF	TGTGCCAGCAGCGGGGGTGGACAGGGGAGTAACTATGGCTACACCTTC
TRBV10-2	.	.	TRBJ1-2	CASSESPNYGYTF	TGCGCCAGCAGTGAGTCCCCTAACTATGGCTACACCTTC
TRBV5-4	.	TRBD1	TRBJ2-7	CASRETRDSYEQYF	TGTGCCAGCAGGGAGACCCGGGACAGCTACGAGCAGTACTTC
TRBV7-3	.	.	TRBJ2-1	CASSPGRSPRDEQFF	TGTGCCAGCAGCCCTGGAAGGTCACCGAGGGATGAGCAGTTCTTC
TRBV5-1	.	.	TRBJ2-3	CASSLGRPSTDTQYF	TGCGCCAGCAGCTTAGGGAGGCCTAGCACAGATACGCAGTATTTT
TRBV4-3	.	TRBD2	TRBJ2-7	CASSQDLAGPYEQYF	TGCGCCAGCAGCCAAGACCTAGCGGGCCCTTACGAGCAGTACTTC
TRBV9	.	.	TRBJ2-7	CASSPARGARDEQYF	TGTGCCAGCAGCCCCGCCCGGGGGGCGCGGGACGAGCAGTACTTC
TRBV30	.	.	TRBJ1-2	CAWIRPGPEGIYGYTF	TGTGCCTGGATCCGCCCGGGCCCCGAGGGTATCTATGGCTACACCTTC
TRBV7-2	.	.	TRBJ1-3	CASSLTTGTFSGNTIYF	TGTGCCAGCAGCTTAACAACAGGGACCTTCTCTGGAAACACCATATATTTT
TRBV7-9	.	.	TRBJ1-1	CATTSSPMNTEAFF	TGTGCCACCACGTCATCACCCATGAACACTGAAGCTTTCTTT
TRBV18	.	.	TRBJ2-7	CASSPGGHEQYF	TGTGCCAGCTCGCCCGGAGGCCACGAGCAGTACTTC